A selection of T cell receptor beta chains follows, all from one sample in a study of OX40 agonist ivuxolimab in advanced cancers. The repertoire was sequenced with immunoSEQ multiplex PCR; TCRdb's copy has only in-frame clones and lacks some. The table records approximately 76,000 clones, nearly 95% of them present only once. The sample in question was CD4+ or CD8+ T cells sorted from blood, obtained in a trial of the OX40 agonist ivuxolimab. Receptors were obtained from an adult with an advanced solid tumor such as melanoma, head and neck, liver or kidney cancer. Both conserved end residues are part of each CDR3. The order of the fields is V gene, J gene, clone size, D gene, CDR3 protein, CDR3 DNA. The D gene is left open where the match is weak. Only some rows state a clone size, as once, few, many or a class for expanded clones.

V gene: TRBV28; J gene: TRBJ2-3; clone size: .; D gene: TRBD2; CDR3 protein: CASSPGTSGVSTDTQYF; CDR3 DNA: TGTGCCAGCAGTCCCGGGACTAGCGGGGTTAGCACAGATACGCAGTATTTT
V gene: TRBV4-3; J gene: TRBJ2-7; clone size: .; D gene: TRBD1; CDR3 protein: CASSQDIPGGGREQYF; CDR3 DNA: TGCGCCAGCAGCCAAGATATTCCAGGGGGTGGACGCGAGCAGTACTTC
V gene: TRBV7-2; J gene: TRBJ1-2; clone size: .; D gene: TRBD1; CDR3 protein: CASSLVNRGERNYGYTF; CDR3 DNA: TGTGCCAGCAGCTTAGTAAACAGGGGGGAACGCAACTATGGCTACACCTTC
V gene: TRBV20-1; J gene: TRBJ1-2; clone size: .; D gene: TRBD1; CDR3 protein: CSVTGGYGYTF; CDR3 DNA: TGCAGCGTAACAGGGGGCTATGGCTACACCTTC
V gene: TRBV2; J gene: TRBJ1-2; clone size: .; D gene: .; CDR3 protein: CASLLGYGYTF; CDR3 DNA: TGTGCCAGCCTGCTAGGGTATGGCTACACCTTC
V gene: TRBV27; J gene: TRBJ2-5; clone size: .; D gene: .; CDR3 protein: CASSPAPGAYQETQYF; CDR3 DNA: TGTGCCAGCAGTCCTGCTCCGGGAGCTTATCAGGAGACCCAGTACTTC
V gene: TRBV13; J gene: TRBJ2-7; clone size: .; D gene: .; CDR3 protein: CASSLAGGEQYF; CDR3 DNA: TGTGCCAGCAGCCTAGCCGGCGGCGAGCAGTACTTC
V gene: TRBV15; J gene: TRBJ2-7; clone size: .; D gene: TRBD2; CDR3 protein: CATSREAGSSSYEQYF; CDR3 DNA: TGTGCCACCAGCAGAGAAGCGGGGTCTAGTTCCTACGAGCAGTACTTC
V gene: TRBV29-1; J gene: TRBJ2-2; clone size: .; D gene: .; CDR3 protein: CSVDLGANTGELFF; CDR3 DNA: TGCAGCGTTGACTTGGGCGCCAACACCGGGGAGCTGTTTTTT
V gene: TRBV27; J gene: TRBJ2-7; clone size: .; D gene: .; CDR3 protein: CASSLGRASEQYF; CDR3 DNA: TGTGCCAGCAGTTTAGGCAGGGCAAGCGAGCAGTACTTC
V gene: TRBV5-8; J gene: TRBJ2-5; clone size: .; D gene: .; CDR3 protein: CASSLVDLETQYF; CDR3 DNA: TGTGCCAGCAGCTTGGTCGATTTGGAGACCCAGTACTTC
V gene: TRBV13; J gene: TRBJ2-1; clone size: .; D gene: .; CDR3 protein: CASSLGRGEQFF; CDR3 DNA: TGTGCCAGCAGCTTAGGCCGGGGTGAGCAGTTCTTC
V gene: TRBV15; J gene: TRBJ1-2; clone size: .; D gene: .; CDR3 protein: CATSRAELYGYTF; CDR3 DNA: TGTGCCACCAGCAGGGCAGAGCTGTATGGCTACACCTTC
V gene: TRBV6-5; J gene: TRBJ2-7; clone size: .; D gene: TRBD2; CDR3 protein: CASSYASGAAGYEQYF; CDR3 DNA: TGTGCCAGCAGTTACGCTAGCGGGGCCGCGGGGTACGAGCAGTACTTC
V gene: TRBV5-5; J gene: TRBJ2-5; clone size: .; D gene: .; CDR3 protein: CASSLSPYQETQYF; CDR3 DNA: TGTGCCAGCAGCTTGTCTCCGTACCAAGAGACCCAGTACTTC
V gene: TRBV2; J gene: TRBJ2-2; clone size: .; D gene: TRBD2; CDR3 protein: CASKGRGTPPAGELFF; CDR3 DNA: TGTGCCAGCAAAGGGAGGGGAACCCCCCCCGCCGGGGAGCTGTTTTTT
V gene: TRBV25-1; J gene: TRBJ2-4; clone size: .; D gene: TRBD2; CDR3 protein: CASSVSHGGAKNIQYF; CDR3 DNA: TGTGCCAGCAGCGTCAGTCACGGGGGGGCCAAAAACATTCAGTACTTC
V gene: TRBV14; J gene: TRBJ1-3; clone size: .; D gene: .; CDR3 protein: CASSQDPGQWGGNTIYF; CDR3 DNA: TGTGCCAGCAGCCAAGATCCGGGACAATGGGGGGGAAACACCATATATTTT
V gene: TRBV9; J gene: TRBJ1-1; clone size: .; D gene: .; CDR3 protein: CASSVGGTQNTEAFF; CDR3 DNA: TGTGCCAGCAGCGTAGGGGGGACACAGAACACTGAAGCTTTCTTT
V gene: TRBV9; J gene: TRBJ2-7; clone size: .; D gene: .; CDR3 protein: CASSPAEDYEQYF; CDR3 DNA: TGTGCCAGCAGCCCTGCGGAGGACTACGAGCAGTACTTC
V gene: TRBV9; J gene: TRBJ1-3; clone size: few; D gene: .; CDR3 protein: CASGNSGNTIYF; CDR3 DNA: TGTGCCAGCGGCAACTCTGGAAACACCATATATTTT
V gene: TRBV9; J gene: TRBJ1-4; clone size: .; D gene: TRBD1; CDR3 protein: CASSATGGDEKLFF; CDR3 DNA: TGTGCCAGCAGCGCGACAGGGGGTGATGAAAAACTGTTTTTT
V gene: TRBV20-1; J gene: TRBJ1-3; clone size: few; D gene: .; CDR3 protein: CGPVSGNTIYF; CDR3 DNA: TGCGGACCAGTCAGTGGAAACACCATATATTTT
V gene: TRBV2; J gene: TRBJ1-2; clone size: .; D gene: TRBD1; CDR3 protein: CASGTAVYYGYTF; CDR3 DNA: TGTGCCAGCGGGACAGCAGTCTACTATGGCTACACCTTC
V gene: TRBV4-1; J gene: TRBJ2-1; clone size: .; D gene: .; CDR3 protein: CASSQDFYRNEQFF; CDR3 DNA: TGCGCCAGCAGCCAGGACTTTTATCGCAATGAGCAGTTCTTC
V gene: TRBV7-2; J gene: TRBJ2-7; clone size: .; D gene: .; CDR3 protein: CASSLVSEQYF; CDR3 DNA: TGTGCCAGCAGCTTAGTGTCCGAGCAGTACTTC
V gene: TRBV4-1; J gene: TRBJ2-2; clone size: .; D gene: TRBD2; CDR3 protein: CASSTRLAGGPGELFF; CDR3 DNA: TGCGCCAGCAGCACCCGACTAGCGGGAGGGCCCGGGGAGCTGTTTTTT
V gene: TRBV5-6; J gene: TRBJ1-5; clone size: .; D gene: .; CDR3 protein: CASSLAPGVNQPQHF; CDR3 DNA: TGTGCCAGCAGCTTGGCCCCCGGGGTAAATCAGCCCCAGCATTTT
V gene: TRBV30; J gene: TRBJ1-1; clone size: few; D gene: .; CDR3 protein: CAWSFRPNTEAFF; CDR3 DNA: TGTGCCTGGAGTTTCAGGCCAAACACTGAAGCTTTCTTT
V gene: TRBV29-1; J gene: TRBJ2-7; clone size: .; D gene: TRBD1; CDR3 protein: CSARLTGMDEQYF; CDR3 DNA: TGCAGCGCCAGACTGACAGGGATGGACGAGCAGTACTTC
V gene: TRBV7-6; J gene: TRBJ2-2; clone size: .; D gene: .; CDR3 protein: CASSLYGAANTGELFF; CDR3 DNA: TGTGCCAGCAGCTTATATGGGGCCGCGAACACCGGGGAGCTGTTTTTT
V gene: TRBV11-2; J gene: TRBJ1-5; clone size: .; D gene: .; CDR3 protein: CASSWGDGQPQHF; CDR3 DNA: TGTGCCAGCAGCTGGGGGGACGGGCAGCCCCAGCATTTT
V gene: TRBV6-5; J gene: TRBJ2-2; clone size: once; D gene: .; CDR3 protein: CASRLTGNTGELFF; CDR3 DNA: TGTGCCAGCAGGCTCACAGGGAACACCGGGGAGCTGTTTTTT
V gene: TRBV6-5; J gene: TRBJ1-2; clone size: .; D gene: .; CDR3 protein: CASSSPYGYTF; CDR3 DNA: TGTGCCAGCAGTTCTCCCTATGGCTACACCTTC
V gene: TRBV19; J gene: TRBJ1-4; clone size: .; D gene: .; CDR3 protein: CASSIAPFLGGTNEKLFF; CDR3 DNA: TGTGCCAGTAGTATAGCCCCGTTTTTGGGAGGAACTAATGAAAAACTGTTTTTT
V gene: TRBV27; J gene: TRBJ1-2; clone size: .; D gene: .; CDR3 protein: CASSLSWQGFGYTF; CDR3 DNA: TGTGCCAGCAGTTTATCGTGGCAGGGGTTTGGCTACACCTTC
V gene: TRBV19; J gene: TRBJ1-4; clone size: few; D gene: TRBD1; CDR3 protein: CASSETGAAVREKLFF; CDR3 DNA: TGTGCCAGTAGTGAAACAGGGGCGGCGGTCCGGGAAAAACTGTTTTTT
V gene: TRBV5-4; J gene: TRBJ2-7; clone size: .; D gene: .; CDR3 protein: CASSLDRSAGHSYEQYF; CDR3 DNA: TGTGCCAGCAGCTTGGACCGTTCGGCAGGGCACTCCTACGAGCAGTACTTC
V gene: TRBV6-1; J gene: TRBJ1-6; clone size: .; D gene: TRBD1; CDR3 protein: CASSDFGQGAKSPLHF; CDR3 DNA: TGTGCCAGCAGTGACTTCGGACAGGGGGCGAAGTCACCCCTCCACTTT
V gene: TRBV5-6; J gene: TRBJ2-1; clone size: .; D gene: TRBD2; CDR3 protein: CASSAGGPNEQFF; CDR3 DNA: TGTGCCAGCAGTGCGGGGGGGCCCAATGAGCAGTTCTTC
V gene: TRBV27; J gene: TRBJ2-6; clone size: few; D gene: .; CDR3 protein: CASRRPSGANVLTF; CDR3 DNA: TGTGCCAGCAGACGACCCTCTGGGGCCAACGTCCTGACTTTC
V gene: TRBV29-1; J gene: TRBJ1-1; clone size: .; D gene: .; CDR3 protein: CSVVGGINTEAFF; CDR3 DNA: TGCAGCGTTGTCGGGGGGATAAACACTGAAGCTTTCTTT
V gene: TRBV27; J gene: TRBJ2-1; clone size: .; D gene: .; CDR3 protein: CASSLADEQFF; CDR3 DNA: TGTGCCAGCAGTTTGGCGGATGAGCAGTTCTTC
V gene: TRBV27; J gene: TRBJ1-2; clone size: once; D gene: .; CDR3 protein: CASTAGPNYGYTF; CDR3 DNA: TGTGCCAGCACCGCGGGCCCAAACTATGGCTACACCTTC
V gene: TRBV28; J gene: TRBJ2-1; clone size: .; D gene: TRBD2; CDR3 protein: CASSLNTGLAVYYPFF; CDR3 DNA: TGTGCCAGCAGTTTAAACACAGGACTAGCGGTTTATTACCCGTTCTTC
V gene: TRBV19; J gene: TRBJ2-3; clone size: .; D gene: .; CDR3 protein: CASSISNTDTQYF; CDR3 DNA: TGTGCCAGTAGTATATCCAACACAGATACGCAGTATTTT
V gene: TRBV5-1; J gene: TRBJ2-4; clone size: .; D gene: .; CDR3 protein: CASSPTIADAKNIQYF; CDR3 DNA: TGCGCCAGCAGCCCTACCATAGCTGACGCCAAAAACATTCAGTACTTC
V gene: TRBV9; J gene: TRBJ2-7; clone size: .; D gene: .; CDR3 protein: CASSPAEGNYEQYF; CDR3 DNA: TGTGCCAGTAGCCCCGCTGAGGGGAACTACGAGCAGTACTTC
V gene: TRBV4-1; J gene: TRBJ2-3; clone size: .; D gene: .; CDR3 protein: CASSPRGDTQYF; CDR3 DNA: TGCGCCAGCAGCCCCAGAGGAGATACGCAGTATTTT
V gene: TRBV25-1; J gene: TRBJ1-5; clone size: .; D gene: .; CDR3 protein: CASSDASHQPQHF; CDR3 DNA: TGTGCCAGCAGTGACGCGTCCCATCAGCCCCAGCATTTT
V gene: TRBV27; J gene: TRBJ2-7; clone size: .; D gene: .; CDR3 protein: CASSPTTEIIPYEQYF; CDR3 DNA: TGTGCCAGCAGTCCGACGACAGAGATAATACCCTACGAGCAGTACTTC
V gene: TRBV6-6; J gene: TRBJ1-2; clone size: .; D gene: .; CDR3 protein: CASSPTPGFAYGYTF; CDR3 DNA: TGTGCCAGCAGCCCCACCCCCGGTTTTGCCTATGGCTACACCTTC
V gene: TRBV6-5; J gene: TRBJ2-3; clone size: .; D gene: .; CDR3 protein: CASSYLDTQYF; CDR3 DNA: TGTGCCAGCAGTTACTTGGATACGCAGTATTTT